The 16 T cell receptor beta chains below were found in one sample sequenced in a study of blood T cell repertoires in COVID-19 (dated by TCRdb to the early 2020s). Libraries were constructed by the immunoSEQ multiplex PCR assay. Not all clones reach the TCRdb copy of this immuneACCESS table, which keeps in-frame sequences only. Checked studies attribute under half of the gap to unresolved V genes and leave the rest unexplained. The table for this sample lists tens of thousands of clones; approximately 80% of them were counted only once. The ten largest clones capture 50% to 55% of the sample. The sequenced material came from peripheral blood. The receptors come from a woman older than 75 with acute or convalescent COVID-19.

The chain combines TRBV11-3 with TRBJ2-1; TRBD1 aligns across 9 bases. The ends lost 5 bases at V and 2 bases at J; junction bases unmatched: 4. This CDR3 comprises 15 residues. In germline, CDR1 is SGHNT, CDR2 YENEEA. The CDR3 DNA follows: TGTGCCAGCAGCGAACAGGGGGCAACCTACAATGAGCAGTTCTTC. It is translated as CASSEQGATYNEQFF.

This clone was seen a handful of times. This chain uses TRBV27 with TRBJ1-4; TRBD1 matches at 7 bases. Germline V lookup: CDR1 MNHEY, CDR2 SMNVEV (reference sequence). J lost 7 bases, V lost 5 bases, and 16 bases had no gene match. The CDR3 spans 17 residues. The CDR3: CASSRPGVGGEAEKLFF. Written as DNA, the CDR3 is TGTGCCAGCAGTCGGCCTGGGGTAGGGGGCGAGGCTGAAAAACTGTTTTTT.

This clone was seen just once. The chain has TRBV9 and TRBJ2-5, with 11 bases identical to TRBD2. The length of the CDR3 is 18 residues. Germline trimming cut 0 bases from V and 0 bases from J; bases unmatched to any gene: 7. CDR1 SGDLS and CDR2 YYNGEE come from the germline V gene. The DNA of the CDR3 is TGTGCCAGCAGCGTAGGAAGGACTAGCGGGTCGTACCAAGAGACCCAGTACTTC. Protein product: CASSVGRTSGSYQETQYF.

This clone was counted a few times. V gene TRBV4-2 combines with J gene TRBJ2-7; 11 bases are shared with TRBD2. V shed 4 bases, J shed 6 bases, and the junction held 11 bases outside the gene matches. In germline, CDR1 is LGHNA, CDR2 YNFKEQ. This CDR3 is built from 16 residues. CDR3 sequence: CASSPTLAGGPSEQYF. The CDR3 DNA sequence: TGTGCCAGCAGCCCGACTTTAGCGGGAGGGCCTAGCGAGCAGTACTTC.

The J gene is TRBJ2-1, the V gene TRBV28; the match to TRBD1 covers 11 bases. The V and J ends lost 4 bases and 7 bases, in that order; junction bases with no gene match: 6. This CDR3 is 15 amino acids long. Germline values: CDR1 MDHEN, CDR2 SYDVKM. DNA for the CDR3: TGTGCCAGCAGTTCAGGAGGGACAGGGGGTAATGAGCAGTTCTTC. Protein: CASSSGGTGGNEQFF. Combining the CDR3 with reference TRBV28 and TRBJ2-1 gives the whole variable domain DVKVTQSSRYLVKRTGEKVFLECVQDMDHENMFWYRQDPGLGLRLIYFSYDVKMKEKGDIPEGYSVSREKKERFSLILESASTNQTSMYLCASSSGGTGGNEQFFGPGTRLTVL.

V gene TRBV10-2 combines with J gene TRBJ1-1; tentatively, D is TRBD1 (6 bases). Germline-derived CDR1 and CDR2 are WSHSY and SAAADI. Trimming pared 2 bases from V and 3 bases from J, leaving 22 bases between. This CDR3 has 18 amino acids. The CDR3 sequence: CASSEAGFAGESDTEAFF. The DNA of the CDR3 is TGCGCCAGCAGTGAGGCTGGATTTGCAGGGGAATCGGACACTGAAGCTTTCTTT.

The rearrangement joins TRBV6-4 to TRBJ1-2, with 7 nucleotides matching TRBD1. The CDR3 length is 15 residues. The germline V gene encodes CDR1 MRHNA and CDR2 SNTAGT. The V and J ends lost 7 bases and 4 bases, in that order; junction bases with no gene match: 12. DNA for the CDR3: TGTGCCAGCAAAGGGCGGGAAGGGGGCCGCTATGGCTACACCTTC. This gives the protein CASKGREGGRYGYTF.

This chain joins TRBV20-1 and TRBJ1-4; D remains unclear. Germline V gene data show CDR1 as DFQATT and CDR2 as SNEGSKA (reference sequence). Trimming shortened V by 3 bases and J by 14 bases, and 19 bases separated the two germline ends. The CDR3 loop spans 13 amino acids. CDR3 sequence: CSASSGFYGTLFF. The CDR3 DNA is TGCAGTGCTAGTTCCGGGTTTTACGGCACTCTGTTTTTT.

This clone was seen just once. The chain joins TRBV5-1 to TRBJ2-1; TRBD2 matches at 14 bases. V lost 4 bases and J lost 2; bases outside the gene matches: 11. Germline loops: CDR1 SGHRS, CDR2 YFSETQ. CDR3 length: 19 amino acids. This chain's CDR3 is CASSLPGTSGSTTYNEQFF. CDR3 sequence (DNA): TGCGCCAGCAGCCTGCCCGGGACTAGCGGGAGTACCACCTACAATGAGCAGTTCTTC.

The gene calls are TRBV18 and TRBJ2-7, with D possibly being TRBD1 (6 bases). Trimming removed 6 bases from V and 3 bases from J, with 15 bases in between. The CDR3 is 14 residues long. The germline CDR1 and CDR2 sequences are KGHSH and LQKENI. CDR3 coding DNA: TGTGCCAGCTCTCCAGACAGGTTAGGCTACGAGCAGTACTTC. This gives the protein CASSPDRLGYEQYF.

Written as DNA, the CDR3 is TGTGCCAGCAGCTTTGGGGGGGCCAAAAACATTCAGTACTTC. Its protein product is CASSFGGAKNIQYF. The J gene is TRBJ2-4, the V gene TRBV5-5; D perhaps matches TRBD2 (6 bases). Deletions cut 2 bases from V and 1 base from J, with 7 bases between. Germline V gene sequence: CDR1 SGHKS, CDR2 YYEKEE (reference sequence). CDR3 size: 14 residues.

The CDR3 sequence: CASSYVPYEQYF. The CDR3 nucleotides are TGTGCCAGCAGCTACGTCCCCTACGAGCAGTACTTC. The chain carries TRBV2 and TRBJ2-7; D is ambiguous. V lost 6 bases, J lost 2 bases, and 8 bases lay in between. Looked up from germline, CDR1 is SNHLY and CDR2 is FYNNEI. This CDR3 has 12 amino acids.

The chain is built from TRBV6-1 and TRBJ1-4, with D perhaps TRBD1 (5 bases). V dropped 1 base and J dropped 8 bases, with 8 bases sitting between them. CDR1 and CDR2 (germline): MNHNS, SASEGT. The CDR3 loop spans 13 amino acids. CDR3 region: CASSEVGQEKLFF. CDR3 bases: TGTGCCAGCAGTGAAGTGGGGCAGGAAAAACTGTTTTTT.

This clone was observed a handful of times. The rearrangement joins TRBV21-1 to TRBJ1-6; TRBD1 is taken as the D call from the table, unchecked against the DNA. TRBV21-1 is tagged as a pseudogene. This CDR3 is built from 16 residues. The CDR3 reads CASSTLPGQFYSPLHF. The CDR3 bases are TGTGCCAGCAGCACACTTCCGGGACAGTTTTATTCACCCCTCCACTTT.

The chain links TRBV28 to TRBJ1-5; 8 nucleotides match TRBD1. Trimming cost V 7 bases and J 2 bases; bases outside gene matches: 13. The germline gives CDR1 MDHEN, CDR2 SYDVKM. This CDR3 contains 17 residues. This CDR3 is CASTLSPGGAGNQPQHF. The DNA of the CDR3 is TGTGCCAGCACCTTGAGCCCAGGGGGCGCAGGCAATCAGCCCCAGCATTTT.

The rearrangement joins TRBV6-5 to TRBJ1-5; the match to TRBD1 covers 8 bases. V lost 7 bases to trimming and J lost 7 bases; unmatched junction nucleotides: 6. Germline values: CDR1 MNHEY, CDR2 SVGAGI. The CDR3 covers 13 residues. The CDR3 protein is CASTTGQGQPQHF. For the CDR3, the DNA is TGTGCCAGCACCACCGGACAGGGCCAGCCCCAGCATTTT.